One and the same sample provided the 17 T cell receptor beta chains below, sequenced in a study of T cells expressing NK-cell markers. Reanalyzing the 5' RACE reads, TCRdb keeps one entry per CDR3 protein, without DNA. There are about 160,000 distinct CDR3 sequences in the sample, with 20% to 25% held by the top ten. The sample taken for sequencing was blood T cells: a sorted CD56 or NKG2C T cell subset, CD4+ or CD8+ T cells, or bulk PBMC T cells (not recorded which). These receptor sequences come from a man aged 18-70 years in good health.

The chain uses TRBV29-1 and TRBJ1-1; the D call of TRBD1 rests on TCRdb alone, since no DNA is present to check it. This CDR3 is 14 amino acids long. The germline V gene has CDR1 SQVTM and CDR2 ANQGSEA. The CDR3 loop reads CSVEDSRRGSEAFF.

The chain employs TRBV19 and TRBJ2-4; there is no DNA to check the TCRdb D call of TRBD1. The V gene's germline CDR1 is LNHDA and CDR2 SQIVND (reference sequence). This CDR3 has 15 residues. The chain's CDR3 is CASSIETDLKNIQYF.

The rearrangement links TRBV20-1 to TRBJ2-3; there is no DNA to check the TCRdb D call of TRBD2. This CDR3 comprises 15 residues. Germline CDR1 DFQATT, CDR2 SNEGSKA (reference sequence). The CDR3 loop is CSARDMRGGTDTQYF.

The CDR3 spells CSARDRGQGYNQPQHF. This chain links TRBV20-1 with TRBJ1-5; TCRdb's D call of TRBD1 is untestable without DNA. The germline gives CDR1 DFQATT, CDR2 SNEGSKA (reference sequence). The CDR3 is made up of 16 amino acids.

This rearrangement joins TRBV20-1 to TRBJ1-6; TCRdb outputs TRBD1, but without DNA this stays unchecked. The CDR3 sequence is 16 residues long. Germline V gives CDR1 DFQATT, CDR2 SNEGSKA (reference sequence). The CDR3 sequence is CSGRESLRQGNSPLHF.

The rearrangement joins TRBV15 to TRBJ2-7. The CDR3 loop spans 15 amino acids. Germline V lookup: CDR1 LNHNV, CDR2 YYDKDF (reference sequence). The chain's CDR3 is CATSRDTVSPYEQYF.

The chain has TRBV21-1 and TRBJ1-2. TRBV21-1 is assigned pseudogene status. CDR3 length: 14 residues. This chain's CDR3 is CASSKEGISNGYTF.

The rearrangement links TRBV4-1 to TRBJ2-3; the TCRdb call, TRBD2, lacks DNA for checking. CDR1 and CDR2 (germline): MGHRA, YSYEKL. CDR3 length: 15 amino acids. The CDR3 reads CASSPGRGDRDTQYF.

The chain carries TRBV5-8 and TRBJ2-7; the D call of TRBD1 rests on TCRdb alone, since no DNA is present to check it. Germline V lookup: CDR1 SGHTS, CDR2 YDEGEE. This CDR3 contains 13 residues. CDR3 region: CASSTGGASEQYF.

This rearrangement joins TRBV28 to TRBJ2-5; TCRdb names TRBD1, which stays unverified in the absence of DNA. CDR3 length: 15 residues. Germline V gene sequence: CDR1 MDHEN, CDR2 SYDVKM. The CDR3 protein is CASRSEDSFTETQYF.

The J gene is TRBJ2-1, the V gene TRBV7-6; TCRdb names TRBD2, which stays unverified in the absence of DNA. CDR3 length: 17 residues. Germline CDR1 SGHVS, CDR2 FNYEAQ. The CDR3 here is CASSLRALAGAYNEQFF.

The chain joins TRBV10-3 to TRBJ1-1; TCRdb proposes TRBD1, but this gene call is untestable without DNA. CDR1 and CDR2 from the germline V gene are ENHRY and SYGVKD. The CDR3 runs to 13 residues. The chain's CDR3 is CAIARGQGTEAFF.

The V call is TRBV7-9, the J call TRBJ1-2; the D call of TRBD1 rests on TCRdb alone, since no DNA is present to check it. The CDR3 has 16 residues. Germline CDR1 and CDR2: SEHNR and FQNEAQ (reference sequence). This chain's CDR3 is CASSLGGTGLLYGYTF.

This chain uses TRBV2 with TRBJ2-2; TCRdb's assignment of TRBD1 cannot be checked, as there is no DNA. This CDR3 comprises 18 residues. CDR1 and CDR2 from the germline V gene are SNHLY and FYNNEI. The CDR3 spells CASSSNLAGDRNTGELFF.

Here the CDR3 reads CASSVDAGAGELFF. The chain carries TRBV9 and TRBJ2-2; absent DNA, TCRdb's TRBD1 call cannot be checked. The CDR3 consists of 14 residues. Germline lookup yields CDR1 SGDLS and CDR2 YYNGEE.

The chain couples TRBV5-1 to TRBJ2-3. Germline V gene sequence: CDR1 SGHRS, CDR2 YFSETQ. CDR3 length: 12 residues. CDR3 loop: CASSFLSDTQYF.

The chain is built from TRBV24-1 and TRBJ1-5. Germline V CDR1 and CDR2: KGHDR, SFDVKD. The CDR3 runs 14 residues. CDR3 amino acids: CATSGMGMHQPQHF.